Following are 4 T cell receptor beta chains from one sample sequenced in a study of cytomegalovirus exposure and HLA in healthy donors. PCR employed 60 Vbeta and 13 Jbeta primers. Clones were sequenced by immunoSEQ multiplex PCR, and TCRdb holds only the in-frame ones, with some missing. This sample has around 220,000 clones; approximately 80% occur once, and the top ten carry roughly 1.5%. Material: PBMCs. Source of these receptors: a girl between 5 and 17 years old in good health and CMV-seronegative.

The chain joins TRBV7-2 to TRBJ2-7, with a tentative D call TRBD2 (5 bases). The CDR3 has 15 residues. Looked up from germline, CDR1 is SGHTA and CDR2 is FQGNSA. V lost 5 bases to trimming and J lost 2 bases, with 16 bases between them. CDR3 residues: CASSLTDTGTYEQYF. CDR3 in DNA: TGTGCCAGCAGCCTAACCGACACGGGGACCTACGAGCAGTACTTC.

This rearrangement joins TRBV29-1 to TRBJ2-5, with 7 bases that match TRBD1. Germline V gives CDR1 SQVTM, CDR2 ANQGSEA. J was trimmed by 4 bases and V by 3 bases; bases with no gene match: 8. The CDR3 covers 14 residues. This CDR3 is CSVEWTGTGETQYF. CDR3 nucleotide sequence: TGCAGCGTTGAGTGGACAGGCACAGGAGAGACCCAGTACTTC.

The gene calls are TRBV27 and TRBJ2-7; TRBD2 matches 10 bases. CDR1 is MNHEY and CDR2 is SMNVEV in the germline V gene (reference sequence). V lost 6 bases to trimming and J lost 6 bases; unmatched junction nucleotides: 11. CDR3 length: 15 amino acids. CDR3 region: CASSDQAGGPAEQYF. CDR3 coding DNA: TGTGCCAGCAGCGACCAAGCGGGAGGGCCGGCCGAGCAGTACTTC.

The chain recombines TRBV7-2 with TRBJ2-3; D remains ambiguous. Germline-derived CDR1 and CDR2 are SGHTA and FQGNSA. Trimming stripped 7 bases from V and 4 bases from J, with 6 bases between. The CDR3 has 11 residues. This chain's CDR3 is CASTRADTQYF. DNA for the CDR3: TGTGCCAGCACTCGGGCAGATACGCAGTATTTT.